The sequence of this T cell receptor (beta chain) was determined in a study of T-cell memory formation after mild COVID-19. cDNA libraries for TCR alpha and TCR beta, carrying sample barcodes and UMIs, came from 5'RACE with constant-segment primers. TCRdb re-analysed the 5' RACE reads in MiXCR, keeping a single row per CDR3 protein. The sample shows 100,000 to 150,000 distinct CDR3 sequences, about 6.5% of them seen only once. The junction had 11 bases not matched to a gene; V was cut back by 2 bases and J by 4 bases. The CDR3 consists of 19 residues. This clonotype occurred many times. This clonotype was sampled from an adult woman who had mild COVID-19 (a few samples of this study predate the infection). Cell type and time point are not known. Material: PBMCs or a T cell subset sorted from them (not recorded which). The rearrangement links TRBV12-3 or TRBV12-4 to TRBJ2-3, with 14 bases that match TRBD2. The CDR3: CASSLWTSGRTTSPDTQYF. CDR3 bases: TGTGCCAGCAGTTTATGGACTAGCGGGAGGACCACGAGTCCAGATACGCAGTATTTT.